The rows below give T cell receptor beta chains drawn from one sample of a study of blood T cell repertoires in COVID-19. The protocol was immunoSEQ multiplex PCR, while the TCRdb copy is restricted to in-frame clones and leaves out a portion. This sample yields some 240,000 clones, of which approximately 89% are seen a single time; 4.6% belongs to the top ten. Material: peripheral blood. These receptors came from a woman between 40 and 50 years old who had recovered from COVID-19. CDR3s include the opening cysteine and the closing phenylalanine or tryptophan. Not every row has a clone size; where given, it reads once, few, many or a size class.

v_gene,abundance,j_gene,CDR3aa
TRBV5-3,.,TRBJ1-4,CARSLEGVDNEKLFF
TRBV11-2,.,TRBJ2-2,CASSPKPGQGMNTGELFF
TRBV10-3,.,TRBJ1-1,CAIRGRSTEAFF
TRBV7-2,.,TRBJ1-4,CASSLRPTQGLSEKLFF
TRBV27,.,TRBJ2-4,CASSPVSGVAKNIQYF
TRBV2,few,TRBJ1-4,CASAQGFDEKLFF
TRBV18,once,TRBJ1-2,CASSILQGGDGYTF
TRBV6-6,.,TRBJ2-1,CASSAWTSGRDEQFF
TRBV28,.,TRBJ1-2,CASTRGRGGYTF
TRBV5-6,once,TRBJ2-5,CASNLHGRDQETQYF
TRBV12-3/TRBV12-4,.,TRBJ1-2,CASSPDSNYGYTF
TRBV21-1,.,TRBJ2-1,CASSDTKGRGSHEQFF
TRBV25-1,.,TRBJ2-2,CASSSTGNTGELFF
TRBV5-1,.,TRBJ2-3,CASSFQGFTDTQYF
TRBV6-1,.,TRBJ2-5,CASSDVRGETQYF
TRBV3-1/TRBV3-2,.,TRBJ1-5,CASSSSRGHDQPQHF
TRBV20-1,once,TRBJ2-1,CSASGGPRNEQFF
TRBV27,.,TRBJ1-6,CASRSVRFSNSPLHF
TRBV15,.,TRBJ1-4,CATSRDRTRDEKLFF
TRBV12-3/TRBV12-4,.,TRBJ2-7,CASSEGLTYEQYF
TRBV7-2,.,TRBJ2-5,CASSSTGYETQYF
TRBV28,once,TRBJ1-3,CASSYRGLSNTIYF
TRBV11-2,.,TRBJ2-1,CASSLREAGSYNEQFF
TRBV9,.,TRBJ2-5,CASSGASGTQYF
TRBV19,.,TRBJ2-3,CATTSGSKGSTDTQYF
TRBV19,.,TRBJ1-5,CASTGTGGNQPQHF
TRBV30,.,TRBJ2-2,CAWVRGRNTGELFF
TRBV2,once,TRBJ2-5,CASSGLAGETQYF
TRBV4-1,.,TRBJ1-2,CASSQDNGIREGYTF
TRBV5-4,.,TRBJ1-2,CASSIGGIGYGYTF
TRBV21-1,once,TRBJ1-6,CASSKVSVNSPLHF
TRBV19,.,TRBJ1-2,CASREYYGYTF
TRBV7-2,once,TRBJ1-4,CASRGTGLEKLFF
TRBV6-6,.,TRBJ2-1,CASSPPQGNADNNEQFF
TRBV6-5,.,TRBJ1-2,CASSYANSRGYTF
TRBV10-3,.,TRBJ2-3,CAISESSQRGADTQYF
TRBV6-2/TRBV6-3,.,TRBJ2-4,CASSAPLRNTLAKNIQYF
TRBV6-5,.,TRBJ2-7,CASRDTVSYEQYF
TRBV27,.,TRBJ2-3,CASSPGVFNTQYF
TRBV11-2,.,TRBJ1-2,CASSLAPGTGLDYGYTF
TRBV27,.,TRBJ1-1,CASSLGDSEAFF
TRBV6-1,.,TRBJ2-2,CASSEGKQGAWPRGLFF
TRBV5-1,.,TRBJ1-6,CASSLAGGKYSPLHF
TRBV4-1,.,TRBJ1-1,CASSQVLQGGVQTEAFF
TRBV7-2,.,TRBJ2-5,CASNPRWGPETQYF
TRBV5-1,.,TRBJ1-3,CASSLAGTSGNTIYF
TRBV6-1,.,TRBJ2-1,CASSAGLAGVGYNEQFF
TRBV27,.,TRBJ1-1,CASSCQSISDWSVAFF
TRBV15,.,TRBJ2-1,CATSRGLAGGDNEQFF
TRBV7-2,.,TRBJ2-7,CASSPNSGGWEEQYF
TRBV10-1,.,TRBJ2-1,CASSDSFPYNEQFF
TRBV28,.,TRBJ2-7,CASSLFSGALYEQYF
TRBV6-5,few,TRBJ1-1,CASSYFRDTEAFF
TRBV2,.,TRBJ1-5,CASTLGGQPQHF
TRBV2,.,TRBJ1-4,CASKLAHTNEKLFF
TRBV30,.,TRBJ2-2,CAWKGLAVHTGELFF
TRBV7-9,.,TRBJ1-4,CASSLEGRTNEKLFF
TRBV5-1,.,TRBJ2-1,CASSLFGGMDEQFF
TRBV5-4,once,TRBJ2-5,CASSLSIAGGQETQYF